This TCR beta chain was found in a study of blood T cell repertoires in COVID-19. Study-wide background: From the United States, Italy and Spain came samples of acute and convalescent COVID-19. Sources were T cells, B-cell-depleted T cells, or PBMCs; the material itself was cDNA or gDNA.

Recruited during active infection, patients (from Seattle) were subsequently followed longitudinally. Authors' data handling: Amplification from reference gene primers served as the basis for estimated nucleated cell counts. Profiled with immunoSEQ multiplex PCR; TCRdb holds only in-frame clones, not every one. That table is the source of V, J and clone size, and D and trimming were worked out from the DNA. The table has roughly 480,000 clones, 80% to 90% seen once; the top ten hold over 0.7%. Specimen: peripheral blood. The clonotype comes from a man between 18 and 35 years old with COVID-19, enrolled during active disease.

The CDR3 sequence is CASGRESQTTEAFF. Here the CDR3 DNA reads TGCGCCAGCGGGAGGGAATCGCAAACTACTGAAGCTTTCTTT. V and J are TRBV5-1 and TRBJ1-1; D is ambiguous. CDR3 size: 14 residues. V lost 7 bases, J lost 5 bases, and 18 bases lay in between. CDR1 and CDR2 (germline): SGHRS, YFSETQ.